These T cell receptor beta chains were read from a single sample in a study of PD-1 blockade in classical Hodgkin lymphoma. Repertoires were generated with immunoSEQ multiplex PCR, while TCRdb's copy carries only in-frame clones and drops some. The data show 30,000 to 35,000 clones, with approximately 80% seen just once and 25% to 40% held by the top ten. Sample: peripheral blood mononuclear cells (PBMCs), taken at baseline. The receptors here all came from a human donor with classical Hodgkin lymphoma. The CDR3 runs from the conserved cysteine through the conserved F or W. D genes are given only for firm matches. A clone size is listed for some rows: how often the clone was seen (once, few, many), or a class if it is expanded.

V,J,D,size,DNA,CDR3
TRBV6-1,TRBJ2-1,TRBD1,once,TGTGCCAGCAGTGAATGGGGACAGGGGTCTTACAATGAGCAGTTCTTC,CASSEWGQGSYNEQFF
TRBV19,TRBJ1-6,.,.,TGTGCCAGTAGTATAGGGGGGACCTGGAATTCACCCCTCCACTTT,CASSIGGTWNSPLHF
TRBV7-9,TRBJ1-3,.,.,TGTGCCAGCAGCTACGGACACAGCAAGCCTGGAAACACCATATATTTT,CASSYGHSKPGNTIYF
TRBV4-2,TRBJ1-1,.,.,TGTGCCAGCAGCCAAGATCGGGCCGGGGAAGCTTTCTTT,CASSQDRAGEAFF
TRBV5-1,TRBJ1-2,TRBD1,.,TGCGCCAGCAGCACCGGACAGGCCGACTATGGCTACACCTTC,CASSTGQADYGYTF
TRBV5-6,TRBJ1-1,.,few,TGTGCCAGCAGCTTGGGTTGGAGTCAGAGAGCTTTCTTT,CASSLGWSQRAFF
TRBV4-3,TRBJ2-7,.,few,TGCGCCAGCAGTCGAGGGGCAGGGGCCTACGAGCAGTACTTC,CASSRGAGAYEQYF
TRBV7-9,TRBJ1-5,TRBD1,.,TGTGCCAGCAGCTTAGGTGTAGGGGGCGTAAGCAATCAGCCCCAGCATTTT,CASSLGVGGVSNQPQHF
TRBV27,TRBJ1-6,.,.,TGTGCCAGCAGTTTTATAAGGGGGTCCTCACCCCTCCACTTT,CASSFIRGSSPLHF
TRBV4-3,TRBJ1-5,.,few,TGCGCCAGCAGCCAAGCATCAGGGAATCAGCCCCAGCATTTT,CASSQASGNQPQHF
TRBV7-2,TRBJ1-3,.,few,TGTGCCAGCACCCCGAATTTCTCTGGAAACACCATATATTTT,CASTPNFSGNTIYF
TRBV5-1,TRBJ2-3,TRBD2,.,TGCGCCAGCAGCCCCGGGACTAGCGGGGGTTCAGATACGCAGTATTTT,CASSPGTSGGSDTQYF
TRBV30,TRBJ2-7,.,.,TGTGCCTGGACCGCTGGCTACGAGCAGTACTTC,CAWTAGYEQYF
TRBV6-5,TRBJ1-1,.,.,TGTGCCAGCTGGTATACACAGAACACTGAAGCTTTCTTT,CASWYTQNTEAFF
TRBV9,TRBJ2-2,.,.,TGTGCCAGCAGCGCCCGGAGCACACAGGACACCGGGGAGCTGTTTTTT,CASSARSTQDTGELFF
TRBV19,TRBJ1-1,TRBD1,.,TGTGCCAGTAGTGATACTTACAGGGGGAACACTGAAGCTTTCTTT,CASSDTYRGNTEAFF
TRBV10-1,TRBJ1-5,TRBD1,.,TGCGCCAGCAGAGAACCACAGGGGAGAGGTCGTCATAGCAATCAGCCCCAGCATTTT,CASREPQGRGRHSNQPQHF
TRBV30,TRBJ2-7,.,.,TGTGCCTGGAGTCTAGGGTATGGGCCGGGGTTATACGAGCAGTACTTC,CAWSLGYGPGLYEQYF
TRBV6-5,TRBJ2-3,.,.,TGTGCCAGCAAGGGCACAGATACGCAGTATTTT,CASKGTDTQYF
TRBV28,TRBJ1-1,.,once,TGTGCCAGCAGTTTTTTAATGGAGGACACTGAAGCTTTCTTT,CASSFLMEDTEAFF
TRBV10-3,TRBJ1-5,.,.,TGTGCCATCAGCAACAGGGATAGCAATCAGCCCCAGCATTTT,CAISNRDSNQPQHF
TRBV5-4,TRBJ2-7,TRBD2,.,TGTGCCAGCAGCTCCGGACTAGCGGGGGGCCCTTCGCACGAGCAGTACTTC,CASSSGLAGGPSHEQYF
TRBV6-5,TRBJ2-1,TRBD1,once,TGTGCCAGCAGCCTGGACAGGGGACATGAGCAGTTCTTC,CASSLDRGHEQFF
TRBV6-5,TRBJ1-4,TRBD1,.,TGTGCCAGCAGTTACTCCGGGACAGTCAATGAAAAACTGTTTTTT,CASSYSGTVNEKLFF
TRBV10-3,TRBJ1-1,.,.,TGTGCCATCAGTGGGACCATGAACACTGAAGCTTTCTTT,CAISGTMNTEAFF
TRBV11-2,TRBJ2-7,TRBD1,.,TGTGCCAGCAGCTCGCGGGGACAGGGATCCTACGAGCAGTACTTC,CASSSRGQGSYEQYF
TRBV7-2,TRBJ2-2,.,once,TGTGCCAGCAGCTTAGGGTCAGGGGGGCCTCGGACCGGGGAGCTGTTTTTT,CASSLGSGGPRTGELFF
TRBV29-1,TRBJ1-5,.,.,TGCAGCGTTGCCTCAGGGTATAACAATCAGCCCCAGCATTTT,CSVASGYNNQPQHF
TRBV18,TRBJ1-1,TRBD1,.,TGTGCCAGCTCACCGGGACAGGCCTTTCAAGCTTTCTTT,CASSPGQAFQAFF
TRBV10-3,TRBJ1-5,.,.,TGTGCCATCAGTGAGCAAGGGGGGTCTTCGAACCAGCCCCAGCATTTT,CAISEQGGSSNQPQHF
TRBV2,TRBJ2-2,.,.,TGTGCCAGCAGTACCAGTAGAATCGGGGAGCTGTTTTTT,CASSTSRIGELFF
TRBV2,TRBJ1-2,TRBD1,once,TGTGCCAGCAGGGAGGGACAGCAGAACTATGGCTACACCTTC,CASREGQQNYGYTF
TRBV19,TRBJ1-3,.,once,TGTGCCAGTAAAAAGTCTTCTGGAAACACCATATATTTT,CASKKSSGNTIYF
TRBV11-2,TRBJ1-5,.,.,TGTGCCAGCAGCCCCGTGGTGGGGAATCGTCAGCCCCAGCATTTT,CASSPVVGNRQPQHF
TRBV28,TRBJ1-2,TRBD1,.,TGTGCCAGCAGTTTAACCTTTGAAGGGACAGCGGCGTATGGCTACACCTTC,CASSLTFEGTAAYGYTF